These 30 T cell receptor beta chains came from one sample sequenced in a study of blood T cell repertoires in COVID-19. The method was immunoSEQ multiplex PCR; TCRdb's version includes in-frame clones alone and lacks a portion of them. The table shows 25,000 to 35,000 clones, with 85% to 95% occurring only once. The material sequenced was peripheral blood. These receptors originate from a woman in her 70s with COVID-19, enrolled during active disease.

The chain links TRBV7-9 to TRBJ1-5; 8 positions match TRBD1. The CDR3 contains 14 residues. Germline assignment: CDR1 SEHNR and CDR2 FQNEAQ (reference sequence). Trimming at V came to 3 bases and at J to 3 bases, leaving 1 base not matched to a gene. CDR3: CASSFQGANQPQHF. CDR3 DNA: TGTGCCAGCAGCTTTCAGGGGGCCAATCAGCCCCAGCATTTT.

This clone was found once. The CDR3: CASSVGFTSGTYEQYF. CDR3 DNA: TGTGCCAGCAGCGTAGGTTTTACTAGCGGTACCTACGAGCAGTACTTC. The rearrangement uses TRBV9 and TRBJ2-7; 8 nucleotides agree with TRBD2. CDR1 is SGDLS and CDR2 is YYNGEE in the germline V gene. This CDR3 spans 16 amino acids. The V and J ends lost 0 bases and 2 bases, in that order; junction bases with no gene match: 7. The complete variable domain, with remaining parts taken from reference TRBV9 and TRBJ2-7, reads DSGVTQTPKHLITATGQRVTLRCSPRSGDLSVYWYQQSLDQGLQFLIQYYNGEERAKGNILERFSAQQFPDLHSELNLSSLELGDSALYFCASSVGFTSGTYEQYFGPGTRLTVT.

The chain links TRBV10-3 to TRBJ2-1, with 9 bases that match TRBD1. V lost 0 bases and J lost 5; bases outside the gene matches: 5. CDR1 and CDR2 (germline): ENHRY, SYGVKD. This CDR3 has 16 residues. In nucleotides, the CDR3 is TGTGCCATCAGTGAGTCACAGGGGGCAGCGGACAATGAGCAGTTCTTC. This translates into CAISESQGAADNEQFF.

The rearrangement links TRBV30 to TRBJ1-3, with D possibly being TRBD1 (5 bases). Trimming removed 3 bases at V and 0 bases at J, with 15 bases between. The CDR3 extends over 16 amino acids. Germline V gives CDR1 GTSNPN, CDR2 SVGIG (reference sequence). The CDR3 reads CAWSPARGSSGNTIYF. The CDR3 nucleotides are TGTGCCTGGAGCCCAGCAAGGGGCAGCTCTGGAAACACCATATATTTT.

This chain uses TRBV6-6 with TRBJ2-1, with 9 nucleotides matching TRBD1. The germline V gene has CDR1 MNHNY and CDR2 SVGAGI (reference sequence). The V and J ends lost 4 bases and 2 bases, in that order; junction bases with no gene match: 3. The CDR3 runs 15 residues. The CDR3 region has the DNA TGTGCCAGCAGTTTACAGGGGGCAGCCTACAATGAGCAGTTCTTC. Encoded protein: CASSLQGAAYNEQFF.

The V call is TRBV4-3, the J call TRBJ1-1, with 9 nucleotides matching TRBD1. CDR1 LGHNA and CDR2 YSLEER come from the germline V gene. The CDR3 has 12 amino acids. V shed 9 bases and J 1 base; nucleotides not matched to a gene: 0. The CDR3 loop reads CARGQGNTEAFF. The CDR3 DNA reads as TGCGCCAGGGGACAGGGGAACACTGAAGCTTTCTTT.

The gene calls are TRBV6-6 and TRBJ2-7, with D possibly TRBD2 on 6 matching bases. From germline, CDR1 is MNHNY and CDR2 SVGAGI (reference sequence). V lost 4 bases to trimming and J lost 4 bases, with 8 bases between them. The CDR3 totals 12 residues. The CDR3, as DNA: TGTGCCAGCAGTTCCGGGGGTTACGAGCAGTACTTC. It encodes CASSSGGYEQYF.

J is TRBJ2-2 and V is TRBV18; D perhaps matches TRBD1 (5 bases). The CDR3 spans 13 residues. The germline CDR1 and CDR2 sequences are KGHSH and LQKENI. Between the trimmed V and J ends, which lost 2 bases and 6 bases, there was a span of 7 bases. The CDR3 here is CASSPTRAGELFF. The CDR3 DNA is TGTGCCAGCTCACCAACCAGGGCCGGGGAGCTGTTTTTT.

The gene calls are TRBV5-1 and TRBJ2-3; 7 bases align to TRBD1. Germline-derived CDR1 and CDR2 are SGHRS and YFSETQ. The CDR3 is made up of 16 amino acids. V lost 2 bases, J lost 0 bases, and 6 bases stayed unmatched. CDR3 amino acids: CASSLQGTTSTDTQYF. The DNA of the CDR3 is TGCGCCAGCAGCTTACAGGGGACGACTAGCACAGATACGCAGTATTTT. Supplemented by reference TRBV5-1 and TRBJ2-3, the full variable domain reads KAGVTQTPRYLIKTRGQQVTLSCSPISGHRSVSWYQQTPGQGLQFLFEYFSETQRNKGNFPGRFSGRQFSNSRSEMNVSTLELGDSALYLCASSLQGTTSTDTQYFGPGTRLTVL.

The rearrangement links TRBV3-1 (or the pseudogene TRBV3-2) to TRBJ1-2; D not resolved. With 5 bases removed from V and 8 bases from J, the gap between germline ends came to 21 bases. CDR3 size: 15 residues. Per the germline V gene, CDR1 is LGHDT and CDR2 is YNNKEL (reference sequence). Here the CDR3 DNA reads TGTGCCAGCAGCTTCGCGGACCCAAGGTCGGGGGGCTACACCTTC. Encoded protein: CASSFADPRSGGYTF.

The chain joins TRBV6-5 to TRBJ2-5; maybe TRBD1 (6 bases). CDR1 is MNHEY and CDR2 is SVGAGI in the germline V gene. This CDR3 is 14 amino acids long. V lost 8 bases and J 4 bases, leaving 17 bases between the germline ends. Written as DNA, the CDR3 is TGTGCCAGCGGACAGAGGGAGTTTGTAGAGACCCAGTACTTC. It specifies CASGQREFVETQYF.

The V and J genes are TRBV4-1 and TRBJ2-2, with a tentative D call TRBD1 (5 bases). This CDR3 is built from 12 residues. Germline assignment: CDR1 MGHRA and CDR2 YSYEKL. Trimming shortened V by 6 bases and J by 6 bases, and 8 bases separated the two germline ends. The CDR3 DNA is TGCGCCAGCAGGGGGCGTTCCGGGGAGCTGTTTTTT. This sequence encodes CASRGRSGELFF.

CDR3 sequence: CASSDPSGTDTQYF. The CDR3 DNA reads TGTGCCAGCAGTGATCCTAGCGGCACAGATACGCAGTATTTT. The V and J genes are TRBV2 and TRBJ2-3; a weak D match, TRBD2 (6 bases). There are 14 residues in the CDR3. CDR1 and CDR2 (germline): SNHLY, FYNNEI. Trimming took off 3 bases at V and 1 base at J, with 8 bases between the two ends.

CDR3 loop: CAWYGQGDSGNTIYF. CDR3 in DNA: TGTGCCTGGTATGGACAGGGGGACTCTGGAAACACCATATATTTT. The chain joins TRBV30 to TRBJ1-3; TRBD1 matches 10 bases. Germline V gives CDR1 GTSNPN, CDR2 SVGIG (reference sequence). Germline trimming cut 5 bases from V and 0 bases from J; bases unmatched to any gene: 4. The CDR3 loop spans 15 amino acids.

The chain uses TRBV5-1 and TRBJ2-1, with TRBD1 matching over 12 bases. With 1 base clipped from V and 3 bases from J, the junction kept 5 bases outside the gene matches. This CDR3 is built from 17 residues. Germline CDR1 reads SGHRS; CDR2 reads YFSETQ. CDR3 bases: TGCGCCAGCAGCTTGTCCGGGACAGGGGGCTACTACAATGAGCAGTTCTTC. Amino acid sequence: CASSLSGTGGYYNEQFF.

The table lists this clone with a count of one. In nucleotides, the CDR3 is TGTGCCAGCAGCCTCCGGGGGGGTTACAATGAGCAGTTCTTC. Residues: CASSLRGGYNEQFF. The V and J genes are TRBV3-1 (or the pseudogene TRBV3-2) and TRBJ2-1; TRBD2 aligns across 8 bases. V lost 4 bases, J lost 4 bases, and 3 bases stayed unmatched. The CDR3 covers 14 residues. Germline V gene data show CDR1 as LGHDT and CDR2 as YNNKEL (reference sequence).

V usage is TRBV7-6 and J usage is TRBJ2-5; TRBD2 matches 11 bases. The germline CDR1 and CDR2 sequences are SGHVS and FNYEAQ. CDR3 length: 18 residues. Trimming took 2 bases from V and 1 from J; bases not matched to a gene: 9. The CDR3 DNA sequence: TGTGCCAGCAGCTTAAGAGGATCACTAGCGGGAGTCCAAGAGACCCAGTACTTC. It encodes CASSLRGSLAGVQETQYF. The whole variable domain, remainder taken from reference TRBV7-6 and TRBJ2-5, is GAGVSQSPRYKVTKRGQDVALRCDPISGHVSLYWYRQALGQGPEFLTYFNYEAQQDKSGLPNDRFSAERPEGSISTLTIQRTEQRDSAMYRCASSLRGSLAGVQETQYFGPGTRLLVL.

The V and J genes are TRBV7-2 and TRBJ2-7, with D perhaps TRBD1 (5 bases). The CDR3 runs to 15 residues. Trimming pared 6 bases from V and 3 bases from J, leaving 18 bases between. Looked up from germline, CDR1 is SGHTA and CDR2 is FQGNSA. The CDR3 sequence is CASRTDSLSRYEQYF. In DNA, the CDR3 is TGTGCCAGCAGAACAGACAGCCTGTCGCGCTACGAGCAGTACTTC.

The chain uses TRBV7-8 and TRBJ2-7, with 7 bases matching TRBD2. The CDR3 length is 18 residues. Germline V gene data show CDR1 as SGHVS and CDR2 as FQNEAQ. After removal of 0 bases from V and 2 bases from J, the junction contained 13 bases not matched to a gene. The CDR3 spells CASSLATASRGRTYEQYF. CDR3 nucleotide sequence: TGTGCCAGCAGCTTAGCTACCGCGTCCCGCGGGAGAACCTACGAGCAGTACTTC.

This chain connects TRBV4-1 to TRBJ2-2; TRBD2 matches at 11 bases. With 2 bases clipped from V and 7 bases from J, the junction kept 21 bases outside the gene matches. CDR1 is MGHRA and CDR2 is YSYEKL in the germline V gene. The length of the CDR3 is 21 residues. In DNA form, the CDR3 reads TGCGCCAGCAGCCAACGAACTAGTCTACGCACACTAGCGGGAGCGATCGGGGAGCTGTTTTTT. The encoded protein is CASSQRTSLRTLAGAIGELFF.

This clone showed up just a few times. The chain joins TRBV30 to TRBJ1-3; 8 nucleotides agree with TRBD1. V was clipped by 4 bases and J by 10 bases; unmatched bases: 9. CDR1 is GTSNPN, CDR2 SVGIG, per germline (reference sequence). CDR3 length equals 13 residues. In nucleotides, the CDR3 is TGTGCCTGGACCTCGGACAGGGAGTATACCATATATTTT. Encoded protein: CAWTSDREYTIYF.

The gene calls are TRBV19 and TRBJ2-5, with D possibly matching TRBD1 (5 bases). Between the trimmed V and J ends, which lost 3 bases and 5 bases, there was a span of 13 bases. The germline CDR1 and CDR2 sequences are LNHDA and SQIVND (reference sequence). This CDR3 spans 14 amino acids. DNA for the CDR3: TGTGCCAGTAGTATCGGCTCAGGGTCCGAGACCCAGTACTTC. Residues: CASSIGSGSETQYF.

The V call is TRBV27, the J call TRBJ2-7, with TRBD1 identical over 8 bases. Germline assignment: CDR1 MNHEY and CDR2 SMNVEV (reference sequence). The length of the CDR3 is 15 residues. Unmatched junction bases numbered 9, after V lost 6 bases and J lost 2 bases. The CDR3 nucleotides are TGTGCCAGCAGACACGACAGGGGAGCGACCTACGAGCAGTACTTC. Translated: CASRHDRGATYEQYF.

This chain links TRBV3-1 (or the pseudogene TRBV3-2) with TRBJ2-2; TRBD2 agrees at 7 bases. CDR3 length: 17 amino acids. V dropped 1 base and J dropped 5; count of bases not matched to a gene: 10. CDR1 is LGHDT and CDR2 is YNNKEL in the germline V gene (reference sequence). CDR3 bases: TGTGCCAGCAGCCAAGGGGGAGCGGGGTATGGGACCGGGGAGCTGTTTTTT. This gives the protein CASSQGGAGYGTGELFF.

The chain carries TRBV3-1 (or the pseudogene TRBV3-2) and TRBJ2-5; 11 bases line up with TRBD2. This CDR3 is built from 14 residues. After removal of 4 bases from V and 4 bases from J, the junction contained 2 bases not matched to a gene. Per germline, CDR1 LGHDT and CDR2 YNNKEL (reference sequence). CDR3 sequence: CASSRGTSGETQYF. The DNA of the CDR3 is TGTGCCAGCAGCCGGGGGACTAGCGGAGAGACCCAGTACTTC.

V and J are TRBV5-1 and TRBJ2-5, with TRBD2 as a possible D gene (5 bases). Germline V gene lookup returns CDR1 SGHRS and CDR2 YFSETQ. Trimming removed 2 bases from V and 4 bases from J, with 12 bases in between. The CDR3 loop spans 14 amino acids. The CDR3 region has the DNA TGCGCCAGCAGCTTCGCAGGAGGAGTAGAGACCCAGTACTTC. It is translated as CASSFAGGVETQYF.

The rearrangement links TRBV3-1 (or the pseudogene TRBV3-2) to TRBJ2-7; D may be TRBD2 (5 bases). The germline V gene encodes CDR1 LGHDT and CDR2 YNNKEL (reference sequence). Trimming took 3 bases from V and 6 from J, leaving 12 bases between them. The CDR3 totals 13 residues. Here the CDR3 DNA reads TGTGCCAGCAGCCACGCCAAACTAGTCGAGCAGTACTTC. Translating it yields CASSHAKLVEQYF.

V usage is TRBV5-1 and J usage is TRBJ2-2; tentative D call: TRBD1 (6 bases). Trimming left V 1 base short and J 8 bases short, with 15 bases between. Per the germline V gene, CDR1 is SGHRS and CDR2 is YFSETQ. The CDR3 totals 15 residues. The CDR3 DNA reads TGCGCCAGCAGCTTGTACGGACAGTCCGTTGGGGAGCTGTTTTTT. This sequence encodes CASSLYGQSVGELFF.

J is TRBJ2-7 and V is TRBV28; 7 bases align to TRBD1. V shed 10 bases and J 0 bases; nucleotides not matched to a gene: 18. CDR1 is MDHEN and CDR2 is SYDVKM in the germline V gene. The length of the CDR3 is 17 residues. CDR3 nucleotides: TGTGCCATCGCTTTCGGGCTAGGGGGCCTAAGCTCCTACGAGCAGTACTTC. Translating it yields CAIAFGLGGLSSYEQYF.

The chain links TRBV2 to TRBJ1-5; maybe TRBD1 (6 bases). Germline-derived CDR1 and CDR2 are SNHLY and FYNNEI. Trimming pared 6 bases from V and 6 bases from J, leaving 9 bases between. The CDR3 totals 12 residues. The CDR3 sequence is CASSRGPQPQHF. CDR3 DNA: TGTGCCAGCAGCAGGGGCCCTCAGCCCCAGCATTTT.